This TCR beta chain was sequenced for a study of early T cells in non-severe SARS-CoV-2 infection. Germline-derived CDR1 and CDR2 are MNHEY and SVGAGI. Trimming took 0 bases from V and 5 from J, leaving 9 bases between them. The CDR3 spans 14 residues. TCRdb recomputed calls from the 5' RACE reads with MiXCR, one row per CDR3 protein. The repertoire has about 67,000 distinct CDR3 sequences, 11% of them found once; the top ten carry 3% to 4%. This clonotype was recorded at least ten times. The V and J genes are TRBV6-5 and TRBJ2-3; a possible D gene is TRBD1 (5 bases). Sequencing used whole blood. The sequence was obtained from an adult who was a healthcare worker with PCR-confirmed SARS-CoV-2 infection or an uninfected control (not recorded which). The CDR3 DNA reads TGTGCCAGCAGTTACTCCGCCAGGGAAGATACGCAGTATTTT. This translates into CASSYSAREDTQYF.